One sample yielded the 21 T cell receptor beta chains listed below, sequenced in a study of cytomegalovirus exposure and HLA in healthy donors. Use of 60 Vbeta and 13 Jbeta primers characterized the PCR. Assay used: immunoSEQ multiplex PCR; TCRdb lists only in-frame clones, some missing. The table has roughly 100,000 clones, 12% to 15% seen once. Sequencing was done on a sample of PBMCs. The source of these receptors is a female donor in good health and CMV-seronegative.

This clone has just a few counts. V usage is TRBV23-1 and J usage is TRBJ1-5; D unresolved. TRBV23-1 is an ORF; its function is uncertain. The V and J ends lost 7 bases and 7 bases respectively, with 11 bases between them. This CDR3 has 12 amino acids. CDR3 region: CASKIERQPQHF. Written as DNA, the CDR3 is TGCGCCAGCAAGATTGAGCGGCAGCCCCAGCATTTT.

The CDR3 region is CASSESVGGPQETQYF. CDR3 coding DNA: TGTGCCAGCAGTGAAAGTGTGGGGGGGCCCCAAGAGACCCAGTACTTC. The genes are TRBV2 and TRBJ2-5; a possible D gene is TRBD2 (7 bases). Trimming removed 2 bases from V and 1 base from J, with 14 bases in between. CDR1 and CDR2 (germline): SNHLY, FYNNEI. The CDR3 extends over 16 amino acids.

The gene calls are TRBV29-1 and TRBJ2-5; maybe TRBD2 (6 bases). CDR1 is SQVTM and CDR2 is ANQGSEA in the germline V gene. V was shortened by 5 bases and J by 1 base, with 8 bases between the two germline ends. The CDR3 length is 12 residues. This CDR3 reads CSVRTTQETQYF. CDR3 nucleotides: TGCAGCGTTCGGACTACCCAAGAGACCCAGTACTTC. Using reference TRBV29-1 and TRBJ2-5 for the parts outside the CDR3, the full variable domain is SAVISQKPSRDICQRGTSLTIQCQVDSQVTMMFWYRQQPGQSLTLIATANQGSEATYESGFVIDKFPISRPNLTFSTLTVSNMSPEDSSIYLCSVRTTQETQYFGPGTRLLVL.

This chain uses TRBV6-5 with TRBJ2-1, with a weak D call TRBD2 (5 bases). The germline V gene encodes CDR1 MNHEY and CDR2 SVGAGI. V was cut by 2 bases and J by 0 bases, with 11 bases left in between. The length of the CDR3 is 16 residues. The CDR3 spells CASSYTGLNSYNEQFF. The CDR3 DNA reads as TGTGCCAGCAGTTACACCGGACTTAACTCCTACAATGAGCAGTTCTTC.

This clone was observed a handful of times. The chain has TRBV7-2 and TRBJ2-7; 12 nucleotides line up with TRBD2. V lost 5 bases, J lost 4 bases, and 6 bases stayed unmatched. CDR3 size: 15 residues. Germline V gives CDR1 SGHTA, CDR2 FQGNSA. CDR3 sequence: CASSQLLAGGYEQYF. The CDR3 DNA reads TGTGCCAGCAGCCAACTCCTAGCGGGAGGGTACGAGCAGTACTTC.

The rearrangement links TRBV6-6 to TRBJ2-4; D is possibly TRBD1 (6 bases). The CDR3 sequence is 16 residues long. V lost 6 bases, J lost 0 bases, and 15 bases lay in between. The germline V gene has CDR1 MNHNY and CDR2 SVGAGI (reference sequence). Here the CDR3 reads CASSPMDSLAKNIQYF. The CDR3 DNA follows: TGTGCCAGCAGCCCGATGGACAGTCTAGCCAAAAACATTCAGTACTTC.

This clone was counted a few times. This CDR3 reads CAWGRNTEAFF. The CDR3 DNA reads as TGTGCCTGGGGGAGAAACACTGAAGCTTTCTTT. The chain employs TRBV30 and TRBJ1-1; D unclear. From germline, CDR1 is GTSNPN and CDR2 SVGIG (reference sequence). The CDR3 loop spans 11 amino acids. V lost 5 bases and J 2 bases, leaving 6 bases between the germline ends.

V gene TRBV7-9 combines with J gene TRBJ2-7; the D gene is possibly TRBD2 (6 bases). Trimming stripped 6 bases from V and 0 bases from J, with 15 bases between. The CDR3 is made up of 15 amino acids. Germline CDR1 SEHNR, CDR2 FQNEAQ (reference sequence). CDR3 residues: CASSPRDFGSYEQYF. CDR3 sequence (DNA): TGTGCCAGCAGTCCCCGGGACTTCGGCTCCTACGAGCAGTACTTC.

V and J are TRBV7-2 and TRBJ1-6, with D unresolved. V dropped 5 bases and J dropped 5 bases, with 19 bases sitting between them. This CDR3 has 17 amino acids. Looked up from germline, CDR1 is SGHTA and CDR2 is FQGNSA. The DNA for the CDR3 is TGTGCCAGCAGCCCACCCCCGCGGGTCTCAAATAATTCACCCCTCCACTTT. This encodes CASSPPPRVSNNSPLHF.

This clone was seen only a few times. The gene calls are TRBV10-2 and TRBJ1-6, with unresolved D. Germline-derived CDR1 and CDR2 are WSHSY and SAAADI. The CDR3 sequence is 14 residues long. The ends were cut back, 3 bases at V and 8 bases at J, with 11 bases in the middle. DNA of the CDR3: TGCGCCAGCAGTGAAGTGCGGGATTATTCACCCCTCCACTTT. Translating gives CASSEVRDYSPLHF.

The V gene is TRBV15, the J gene TRBJ1-2, with 10 bases fitting TRBD1. CDR1 is LNHNV, CDR2 YYDKDF, per germline (reference sequence). This CDR3 contains 14 residues. With V trimmed by 4 bases and J by 5 bases, 4 bases remained unmatched. CDR3 coding DNA: TGTGCCACCAGCATGGGACAGGGGAGGTATGGCTACACCTTC. This gives the protein CATSMGQGRYGYTF.

This clone was detected a few times. The chain combines TRBV7-3 with TRBJ2-1; 9 positions agree with TRBD1. V shed 5 bases, J shed 3 bases, and the junction held 5 bases outside the gene matches. Germline V CDR1 and CDR2: SGHTA, FQGTGA. This CDR3 comprises 15 residues. The CDR3 region is CASSETGGHYNEQFF. The CDR3 DNA sequence: TGTGCCAGCAGCGAGACAGGGGGACACTACAATGAGCAGTTCTTC.

This sequence joins TRBV10-3 and TRBJ1-3; no firm D call. The V end lost 6 bases, the J end lost 2 bases, and 8 bases lay between the germline ends. The CDR3 consists of 13 residues. Germline V gene data show CDR1 as ENHRY and CDR2 as SYGVKD. CDR3 nucleotide sequence: TGTGCCATCAGCCCGGAGGCTGGAAACACCATATATTTT. Translation gives CAISPEAGNTIYF.

The V and J genes are TRBV28 and TRBJ2-7; 7 bases map to TRBD1. V gave up 8 bases and J gave up 1 base; unmatched junction bases: 11. This CDR3 contains 15 residues. Germline CDR1 MDHEN, CDR2 SYDVKM. The CDR3: CASYSNRGASYEQYF. The CDR3 bases are TGTGCCAGCTATTCCAACAGGGGTGCATCCTACGAGCAGTACTTC.

Notes on this clone: The junction departs from the called germline gene at one end, perhaps through a read error. The chain links TRBV14 to TRBJ1-2, with 8 bases identical to TRBD1. Per germline, CDR1 SGHDN and CDR2 FVKESK. The CDR3 length is 16 residues. The CDR3 loop is CASSRRGTGLYYGCTF. Here the CDR3 DNA reads TGTGCCAGCAGCCGGAGGGGGACAGGATTATACTATGGCTGCACCTTC.

The chain combines TRBV5-1 with TRBJ1-6; TRBD1 is a possible D gene (5 bases). This CDR3 region has 16 residues. Between the trimmed V and J ends, which lost 0 bases and 2 bases, there was a span of 9 bases. CDR1 SGHRS and CDR2 YFSETQ come from the germline V gene. As DNA, the CDR3 is TGCGCCAGCAGCTTGGCAGGGTCTGCCTATAATTCACCCCTCCACTTT. It specifies CASSLAGSAYNSPLHF.

The chain has TRBV6-1 and TRBJ1-2, with D possibly being TRBD1 (5 bases). This CDR3 region has 13 residues. The ends were cut back, 3 bases at V and 5 bases at J, with 10 bases in the middle. CDR1 MNHNS and CDR2 SASEGT come from the germline V gene. The CDR3 DNA is TGTGCCAGCAGTGATTGGGGGGGTTATGGCTACACCTTC. It encodes CASSDWGGYGYTF.

Worth noting for this clone: The same CDR3 arises from other DNA sequences in this sample as well. The V and J genes are TRBV4-3 and TRBJ1-1; 7 nucleotides line up with TRBD1. The CDR3 runs to 14 residues. The V gene's germline CDR1 is LGHNA and CDR2 YSLEER. V gave up 4 bases and J gave up 1 base; unmatched junction bases: 3. CDR3 in DNA: TGCGCCAGCAGCCCGGGACAGCAGAACACTGAAGCTTTCTTT. Translated: CASSPGQQNTEAFF.

This clone showed up just a few times. The V gene is TRBV27, the J gene TRBJ2-3; D is uncertain. This CDR3 contains 13 residues. Trimming left V 3 bases short and J 0 bases short, with 4 bases between. Looked up from germline, CDR1 is MNHEY and CDR2 is SMNVEV (reference sequence). The DNA of the CDR3 is TGTGCCAGCAGTTTCGGTAGCACAGATACGCAGTATTTT. This codes for CASSFGSTDTQYF.

This clone has more than one count but fewer than ten. V and J are TRBV9 and TRBJ2-2; perhaps TRBD1 as D (6 bases). This CDR3 has 17 amino acids. CDR1 and CDR2 from the germline V gene are SGDLS and YYNGEE. Trimming took off 3 bases at V and 6 bases at J, with 21 bases between the two ends. The DNA of the CDR3 is TGTGCCAGCAGCGCAAAAACAGGGCAGGGCCGCGCCGGGGAGCTGTTTTTT. This translates into CASSAKTGQGRAGELFF. The variable domain in full, with the rest retrieved from reference TRBV9 and TRBJ2-2, is DSGVTQTPKHLITATGQRVTLRCSPRSGDLSVYWYQQSLDQGLQFLIQYYNGEERAKGNILERFSAQQFPDLHSELNLSSLELGDSALYFCASSAKTGQGRAGELFFGEGSRLTVL.

The rearrangement links TRBV4-3 to TRBJ2-3; weak D call: TRBD2 (5 bases). Deletions cut 1 base from V and 6 bases from J, with 17 bases between. The CDR3 covers 16 residues. The V gene's germline CDR1 is LGHNA and CDR2 YSLEER. As DNA, the CDR3 is TGCGCCAGCAGCCAAGGGGCACTGGACTCACCGGATACGCAGTATTTT. It specifies CASSQGALDSPDTQYF.